Included here is one T cell receptor (beta chain) sequence, with context. The target antigen is unknown. This same CDR3 is encoded by further DNA sequences in the sample. V was trimmed by 6 bases and J by 5 bases, leaving 13 bases between them. The CDR3 spans 13 residues. Germline V gene lookup returns CDR1 SGHVS and CDR2 FNYEAQ. These data originate in a study of T cell repertoires in ileal Crohn's disease. The wider study: About half of patients got postoperative therapy: about ten thiopurines, over 15 anti-TNF. The study, taken as a whole, reports: High-frequency clones were more common in sorted CD8 than CD4 cells. Every patient over 26.8% clonality showed endoscopic recurrence.

Per sample, 500 to 650 nanograms of biopsy DNA were TCRB immunosequenced. TCRdb's copy holds only in-frame clones and misses some; the assay was immunoSEQ multiplex PCR. Here the sample spans roughly 14,000 clones, roughly 82% being singletons. Specimen: ileal tissue. The chain joins TRBV7-6 to TRBJ2-5; D may be TRBD1 (6 bases). The receptor comes from an adult with Crohn's disease. For the CDR3, the DNA is TGTGCCAGCAGTCGAACAGGGTTGGAGACCCAGTACTTC. Translating it yields CASSRTGLETQYF. Together with reference TRBV7-6 and TRBJ2-5, the CDR3 gives the full variable domain: GAGVSQSPRYKVTKRGQDVALRCDPISGHVSLYWYRQALGQGPEFLTYFNYEAQQDKSGLPNDRFSAERPEGSISTLTIQRTEQRDSAMYRCASSRTGLETQYFGPGTRLLVL.